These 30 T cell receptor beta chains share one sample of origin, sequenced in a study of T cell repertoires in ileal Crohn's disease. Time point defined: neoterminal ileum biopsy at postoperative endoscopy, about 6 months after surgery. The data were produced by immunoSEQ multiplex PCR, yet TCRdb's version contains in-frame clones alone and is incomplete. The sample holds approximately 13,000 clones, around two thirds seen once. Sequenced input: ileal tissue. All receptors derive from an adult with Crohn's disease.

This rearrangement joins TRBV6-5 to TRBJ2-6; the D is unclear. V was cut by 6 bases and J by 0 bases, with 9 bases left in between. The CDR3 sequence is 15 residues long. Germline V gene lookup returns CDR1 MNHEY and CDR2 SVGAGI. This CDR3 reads CASRLTSSGANVLTF. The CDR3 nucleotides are TGTGCCAGCAGGCTAACGAGCTCTGGGGCCAACGTCCTGACTTTC.

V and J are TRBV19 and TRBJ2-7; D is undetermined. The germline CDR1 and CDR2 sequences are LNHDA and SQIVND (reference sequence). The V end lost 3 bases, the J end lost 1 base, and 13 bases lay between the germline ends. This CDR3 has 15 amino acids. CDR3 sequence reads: CASSISGVGSYEQYF. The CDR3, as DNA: TGTGCCAGTAGTATCAGTGGGGTTGGGTCCTACGAGCAGTACTTC.

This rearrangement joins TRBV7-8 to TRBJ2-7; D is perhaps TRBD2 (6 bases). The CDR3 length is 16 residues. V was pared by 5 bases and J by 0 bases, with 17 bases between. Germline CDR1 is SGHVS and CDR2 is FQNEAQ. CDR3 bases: TGTGCCAGCAGCCCGTCTGGCGGGGTCCTCTCCTACGAGCAGTACTTC. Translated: CASSPSGGVLSYEQYF. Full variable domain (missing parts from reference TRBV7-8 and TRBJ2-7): GAGVSQSPRYKVAKRGQDVALRCDPISGHVSLFWYQQALGQGPEFLTYFQNEAQLDKSGLPSDRFFAERPEGSVSTLKIQRTQQEDSAVYLCASSPSGGVLSYEQYFGPGTRLTVT.

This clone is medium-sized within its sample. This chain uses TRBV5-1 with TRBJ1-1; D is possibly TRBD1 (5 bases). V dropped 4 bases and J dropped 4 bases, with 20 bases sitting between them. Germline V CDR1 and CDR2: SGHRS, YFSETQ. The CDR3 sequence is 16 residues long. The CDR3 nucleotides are TGCGCCAGCAGCCCTCCCCAGCGGGGGGGACCCACTGAAGCTTTCTTT. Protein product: CASSPPQRGGPTEAFF.

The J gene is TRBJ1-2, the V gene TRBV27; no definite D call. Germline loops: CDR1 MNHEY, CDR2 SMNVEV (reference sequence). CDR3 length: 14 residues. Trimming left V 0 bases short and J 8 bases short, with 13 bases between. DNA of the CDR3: TGTGCCAGCAGTTTATCTTCTGGGGTTGGCGGCTACACCTTC. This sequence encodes CASSLSSGVGGYTF.

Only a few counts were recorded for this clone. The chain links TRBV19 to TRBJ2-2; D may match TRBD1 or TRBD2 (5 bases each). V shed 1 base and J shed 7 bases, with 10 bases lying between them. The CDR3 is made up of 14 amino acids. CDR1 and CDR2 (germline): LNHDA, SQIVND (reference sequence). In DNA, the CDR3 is TGTGCCAGTAGTATAGGTAGGGACGGCGGGGAGCTGTTTTTT. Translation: CASSIGRDGGELFF.

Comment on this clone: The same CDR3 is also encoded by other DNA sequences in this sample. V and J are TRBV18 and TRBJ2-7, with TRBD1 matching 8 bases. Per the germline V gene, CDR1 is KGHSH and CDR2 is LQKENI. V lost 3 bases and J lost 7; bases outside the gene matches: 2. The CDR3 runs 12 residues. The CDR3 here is CASSPDRDEQYF. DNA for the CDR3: TGTGCCAGCTCACCGGACAGGGATGAGCAGTACTTC.

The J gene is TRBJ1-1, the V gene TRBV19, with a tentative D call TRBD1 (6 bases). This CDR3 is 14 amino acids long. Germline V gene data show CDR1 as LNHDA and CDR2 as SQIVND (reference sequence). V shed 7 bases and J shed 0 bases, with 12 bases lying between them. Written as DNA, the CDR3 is TGTGCCAGTAACCCGGGACAAATGAACACTGAAGCTTTCTTT. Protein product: CASNPGQMNTEAFF.

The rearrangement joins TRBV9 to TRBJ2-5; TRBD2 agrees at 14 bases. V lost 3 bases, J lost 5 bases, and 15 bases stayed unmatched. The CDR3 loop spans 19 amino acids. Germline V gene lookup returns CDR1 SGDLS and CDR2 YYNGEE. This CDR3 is CASSASLGLAGAKGETQYF. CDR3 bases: TGTGCCAGCAGCGCAAGCTTGGGACTAGCGGGGGCTAAGGGGGAGACCCAGTACTTC.

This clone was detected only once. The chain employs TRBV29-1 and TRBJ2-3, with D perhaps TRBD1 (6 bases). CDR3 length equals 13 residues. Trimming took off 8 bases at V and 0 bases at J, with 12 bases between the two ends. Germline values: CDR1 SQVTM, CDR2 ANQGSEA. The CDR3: CSSEGVSTDTQYF. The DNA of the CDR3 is TGCAGCTCAGAGGGGGTCAGCACAGATACGCAGTATTTT.

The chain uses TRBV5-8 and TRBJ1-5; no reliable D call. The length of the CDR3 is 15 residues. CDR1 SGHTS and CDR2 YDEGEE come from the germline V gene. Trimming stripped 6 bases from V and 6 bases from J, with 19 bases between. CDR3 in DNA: TGTGCCAGCACCCAGAAACGGAAATCGGCTCAGCCCCAGCATTTT. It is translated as CASTQKRKSAQPQHF.

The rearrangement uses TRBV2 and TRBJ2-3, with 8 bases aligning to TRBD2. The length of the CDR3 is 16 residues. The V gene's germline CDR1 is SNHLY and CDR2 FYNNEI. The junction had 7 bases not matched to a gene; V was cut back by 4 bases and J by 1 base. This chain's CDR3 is CASSGGSGGRTDTQYF. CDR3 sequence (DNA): TGTGCCAGCAGTGGAGGGAGCGGGGGCCGCACAGATACGCAGTATTTT.

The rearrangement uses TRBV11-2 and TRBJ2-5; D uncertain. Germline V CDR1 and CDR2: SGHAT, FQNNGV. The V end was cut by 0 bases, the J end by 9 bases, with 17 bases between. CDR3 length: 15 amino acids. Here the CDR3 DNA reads TGTGCCAGCAGCTTAGATCCAGCTAGACTTCCCTCCCAGTACTTC. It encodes CASSLDPARLPSQYF.

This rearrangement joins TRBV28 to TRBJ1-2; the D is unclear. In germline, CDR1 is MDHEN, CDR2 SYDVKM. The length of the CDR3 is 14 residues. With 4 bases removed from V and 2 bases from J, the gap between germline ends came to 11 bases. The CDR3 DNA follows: TGTGCCAGCAGTTCGGACGGGCGGAACTATGGCTACACCTTC. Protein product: CASSSDGRNYGYTF.

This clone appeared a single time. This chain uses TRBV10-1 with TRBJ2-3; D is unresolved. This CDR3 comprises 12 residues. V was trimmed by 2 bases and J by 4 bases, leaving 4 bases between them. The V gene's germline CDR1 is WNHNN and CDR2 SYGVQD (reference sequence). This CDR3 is CASSEGADTQYF. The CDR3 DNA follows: TGCGCCAGCAGTGAGGGGGCAGATACGCAGTATTTT.

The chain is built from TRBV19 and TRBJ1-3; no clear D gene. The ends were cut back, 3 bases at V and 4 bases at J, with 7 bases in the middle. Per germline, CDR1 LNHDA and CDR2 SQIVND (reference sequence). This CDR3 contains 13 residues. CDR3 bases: TGTGCCAGTAGTATGGGGAGAGGAAACACCATATATTTT. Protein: CASSMGRGNTIYF.

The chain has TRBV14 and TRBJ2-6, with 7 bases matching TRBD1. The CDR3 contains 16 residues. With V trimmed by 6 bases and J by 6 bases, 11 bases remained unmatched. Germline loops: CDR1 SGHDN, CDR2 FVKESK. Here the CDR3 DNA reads TGTGCCAGCAGACCCGACACAGGGGACGTGGCCAACGTCCTGACTTTC. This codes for CASRPDTGDVANVLTF.

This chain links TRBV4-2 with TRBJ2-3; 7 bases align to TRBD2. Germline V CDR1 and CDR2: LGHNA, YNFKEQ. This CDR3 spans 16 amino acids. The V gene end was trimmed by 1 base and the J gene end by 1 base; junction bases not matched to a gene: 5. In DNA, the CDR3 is TGTGCCAGCAGCCAAGTGTTTGCGGGGGGCACAGATACGCAGTATTTT. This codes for CASSQVFAGGTDTQYF.

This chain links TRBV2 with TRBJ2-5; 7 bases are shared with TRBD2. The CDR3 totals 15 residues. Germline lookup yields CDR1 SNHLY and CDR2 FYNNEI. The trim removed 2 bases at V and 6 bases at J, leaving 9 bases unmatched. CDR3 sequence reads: CASSESTSAGQTQYF. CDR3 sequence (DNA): TGTGCCAGCAGTGAATCTACTAGCGCGGGCCAGACCCAGTACTTC.

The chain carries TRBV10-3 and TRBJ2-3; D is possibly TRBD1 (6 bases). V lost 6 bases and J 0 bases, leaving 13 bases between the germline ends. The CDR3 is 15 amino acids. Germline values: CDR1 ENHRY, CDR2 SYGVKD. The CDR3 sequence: CAIRGHLKSTDTQYF. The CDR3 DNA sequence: TGTGCCATCAGGGGACATTTGAAAAGCACAGATACGCAGTATTTT.

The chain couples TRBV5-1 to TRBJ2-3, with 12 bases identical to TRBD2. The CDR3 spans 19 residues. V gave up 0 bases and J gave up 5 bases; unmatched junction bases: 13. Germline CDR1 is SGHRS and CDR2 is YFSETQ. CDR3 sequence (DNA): TGCGCCAGCAGCTTGGGGCTAGCGGGGGGGCCCAGTGTTGGAGATACGCAGTATTTT. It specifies CASSLGLAGGPSVGDTQYF.

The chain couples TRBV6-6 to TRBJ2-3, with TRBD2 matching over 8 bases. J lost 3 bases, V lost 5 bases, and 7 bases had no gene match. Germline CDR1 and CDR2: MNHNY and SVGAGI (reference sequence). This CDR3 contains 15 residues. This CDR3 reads CASSLGTRGTDTQYF. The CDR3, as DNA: TGTGCCAGCAGTCTCGGGACTAGAGGAACAGATACGCAGTATTTT.

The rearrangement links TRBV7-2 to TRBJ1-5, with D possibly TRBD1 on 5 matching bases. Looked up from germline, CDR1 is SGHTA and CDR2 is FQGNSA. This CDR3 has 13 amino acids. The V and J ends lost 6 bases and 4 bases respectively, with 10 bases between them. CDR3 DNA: TGTGCCAGCAGTCGATCAGGGAATCAGCCCCAGCATTTT. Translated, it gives CASSRSGNQPQHF.

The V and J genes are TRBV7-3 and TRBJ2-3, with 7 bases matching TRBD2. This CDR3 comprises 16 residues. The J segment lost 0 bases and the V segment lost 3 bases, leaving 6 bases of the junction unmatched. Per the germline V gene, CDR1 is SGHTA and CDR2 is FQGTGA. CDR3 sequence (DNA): TGTGCCAGCAGCTTGGGGGGGAGCCATAGCACAGATACGCAGTATTTT. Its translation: CASSLGGSHSTDTQYF.

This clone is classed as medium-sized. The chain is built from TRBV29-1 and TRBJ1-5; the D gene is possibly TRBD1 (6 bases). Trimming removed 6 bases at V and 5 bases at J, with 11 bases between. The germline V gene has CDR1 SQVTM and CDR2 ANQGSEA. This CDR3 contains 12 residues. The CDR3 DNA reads TGCAGCGTCGGACAGAGGCATCAGCCCCAGCATTTT. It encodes CSVGQRHQPQHF.

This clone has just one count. CDR3 DNA: TGCAGCGCCGGACAGGGGGGAGAGACCCAGTACTTC. Amino acids: CSAGQGGETQYF. The chain carries TRBV29-1 and TRBJ2-5; 10 bases line up with TRBD1. This CDR3 has 12 amino acids. V lost 7 bases, J lost 4 bases, and 3 bases stayed unmatched. Germline CDR1 and CDR2: SQVTM and ANQGSEA.

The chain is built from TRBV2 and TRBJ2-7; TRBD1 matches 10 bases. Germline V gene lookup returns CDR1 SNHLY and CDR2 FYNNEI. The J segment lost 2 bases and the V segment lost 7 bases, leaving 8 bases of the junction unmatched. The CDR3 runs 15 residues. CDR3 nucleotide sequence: TGTGCCAGCACCCCGGGGGGGACAGGGGCCTACGAGCAGTACTTC. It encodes CASTPGGTGAYEQYF. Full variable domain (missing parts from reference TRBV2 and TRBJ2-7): EPEVTQTPSHQVTQMGQEVILRCVPISNHLYFYWYRQILGQKVEFLVSFYNNEISEKSEIFDDQFSVERPDGSNFTLKIRSTKLEDSAMYFCASTPGGTGAYEQYFGPGTRLTVT.

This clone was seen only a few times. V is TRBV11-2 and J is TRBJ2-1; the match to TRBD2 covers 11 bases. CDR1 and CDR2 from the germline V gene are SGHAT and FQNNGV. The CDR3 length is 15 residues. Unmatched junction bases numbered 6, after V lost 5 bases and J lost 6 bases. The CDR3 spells CASSASSGGFNEQFF. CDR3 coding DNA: TGTGCCAGCAGCGCGTCTAGCGGGGGGTTCAATGAGCAGTTCTTC.

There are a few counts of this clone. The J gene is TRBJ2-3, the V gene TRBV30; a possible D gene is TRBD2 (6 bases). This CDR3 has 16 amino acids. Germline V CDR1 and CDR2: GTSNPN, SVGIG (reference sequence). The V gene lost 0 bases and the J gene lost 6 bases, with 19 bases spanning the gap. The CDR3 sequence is CAWSVPVGSAKDTQYF. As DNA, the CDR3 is TGTGCCTGGAGTGTACCGGTCGGGAGTGCGAAGGATACGCAGTATTTT.

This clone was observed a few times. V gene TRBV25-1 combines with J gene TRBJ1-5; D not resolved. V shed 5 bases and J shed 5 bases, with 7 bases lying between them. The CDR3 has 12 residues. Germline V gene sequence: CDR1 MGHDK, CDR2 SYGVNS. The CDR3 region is CASSMGDQPQHF. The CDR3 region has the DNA TGTGCCAGCAGTATGGGTGATCAGCCCCAGCATTTT. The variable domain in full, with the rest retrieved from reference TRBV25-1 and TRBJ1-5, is EADIYQTPRYLVIGTGKKITLECSQTMGHDKMYWYQQDPGMELHLIHYSYGVNSTEKGDLSSESTVSRIRTEHFPLTLESARPSHTSQYLCASSMGDQPQHFGDGTRLSIL.